This T cell receptor beta chain was found in a study of blood T cell repertoires in COVID-19 (dated by TCRdb to 2020 to 2022). Looking at the study overall: Samples from collaborators originated in the United States, Italy and Spain and spanned both the acute and convalescent phases of COVID-19. Sample metadata almost always included a de-identified subject ID, COVID-19 status, age in years and sex. The samples were drawn from two sources: the first 160 participants of the ongoing ImmuneRACE study, and 1,200 or so subjects contributed by 6 global collaborators. Where HLA class I and class II types were available, the types were taken from metadata supplied by the sample provider, not from assay-based typing. The dataset comprised deeply sampled blood TCRbeta repertoires from subjects exposed to, actively infected with, or recovered from COVID-19. The material from the prospective study consisted of cDNA or gDNA derived from T cells, B-cell-depleted T cells, or PBMCs. A freely available public database, intended as a resource for researchers studying the immune response to SARS-CoV-2, is where the repertoires were released.

TCRbeta CDR3 regions were amplified from genomic DNA using the immunoSEQ Assay, a bias-controlled multiplex PCR. On the study's bioinformatics: The number of nucleated cells in each sample was estimated by amplification of reference gene primers within the assay. To quantify the absolute abundance of each unique TCRbeta CDR3 rearrangement, sequence reads were collapsed and filtered. For each sample, productive Simpson clonality was calculated as the square root of Simpson's diversity index across productive rearrangements. As stored in TCRdb, this immuneACCESS dataset retains in-frame rearrangements with V and J assigned. A fraction of the clones does not appear; measured against another copy, unresolved V genes explain less than half of the discrepancy, and the remainder lacks a known reason. The DNA was the basis for D and trimming; V, J and clone size are from that table. Recorded for this sample are over 150,000 clones; less than 90% of them occurred a single time. The top ten clones comprise 7% to 7.5% of the sample.

The germline V gene encodes CDR1 MDHEN and CDR2 SYDVKM. The V end gives up 2 bases and the J end 2 bases, leaving 8 bases in the junction not matched to a gene. The CDR3 runs 16 residues from the cysteine to the phenylalanine. The CDR3 DNA has 48 bases and is translated from base 1. What the authors observed across the whole study: Clinical and demographic metadata were provided uncurated, with the amount varying by source and participant.

A remark on this clone: The target of this receptor is not known. Base qualities are missing; no much larger clone stands one base away.

Enrolling through a virtual design, the prospective study's participants ranged in age from roughly 18 to 89 years and lived across 24 United States geographic areas. Cohort assignment in the prospective study relied on participant-reported clinical history from a screening survey and a study questionnaire. For ImmuneRACE Cohort 3, a participant was defined as recovered based on two consecutive negative NP/OP PCR tests, clearance by a healthcare professional, or resolution of symptoms. Each participant in the prospective study had whole blood, serum and a nasopharyngeal or oropharyngeal swab collected by mobile phlebotomists. Participants in the prospective study had the option to provide additional blood draws and questionnaires over a roughly 2-month period. Before DNA extraction, prospective study blood samples were shipped either frozen or at room temperature.

Sequenced material: PBMCs or T cells enriched from blood (not recorded which). The V and J genes are TRBV28 and TRBJ2-5, with 7 bases in between that match TRBD1. The TCR comes from a woman in her forties or fifties who had recovered from COVID-19. In nucleotide form, the sequence is TGTGCCAGCAGTTTACAAGGGGGCTTTGGGCAAGAGACCCAGTACTTC. Its translation is CASSLQGGFGQETQYF.